The clone carrying this TCR beta chain was seen only a few times. A second PCR of about 6 to 12 cycles used a sample-barcoded 5' primer and a J-beta primer mix. TCRdb analysed the 5' RACE reads with MiXCR anew, one entry per CDR3 protein. The sample lists about 680,000 distinct CDR3 sequences; 49% were seen once. The entry originates in a study of blood T cells in healthy people across ages. This CDR3 has 14 amino acids. The J segment lost 2 bases and the V segment lost 7 bases, leaving 8 bases of the junction unmatched. The sample was blood. The receptor was isolated from a woman aged 55-75 years in good health. V usage is TRBV12-3 or TRBV12-4 and J usage is TRBJ2-7; TRBD1 agrees at 7 bases. CDR3 bases: TGTGCCAGCACCCCGGGACAGCCTACCTACGAGCAGTACTTC. Translating gives CASTPGQPTYEQYF.